The clone carrying this T cell receptor (beta chain) came up once. The sample belongs to a study of blood T cell repertoires in COVID-19. Looking at the study overall: Specimens from acute and convalescent COVID-19 originated in the United States, Italy and Spain.

The germline CDR1 and CDR2 sequences are SGHNT and YENEEA. With 1 base removed from V and 5 bases from J, the gap between germline ends came to 13 bases. CDR3 length: 15 residues. Authors' analysis steps: Reference gene primer amplification in the assay estimated nucleated cell counts. Some clones are missing from TCRdb's copy, which holds only in-frame ones; the method was immunoSEQ multiplex PCR. V, J and clone size reflect that table, while D and trimming were determined from the DNA. The sample has about 90,000 clones, about two thirds seen once. The sequenced sample was peripheral blood. The chain joins TRBV11-3 to TRBJ2-3, with a weak D call TRBD2 (6 bases). The TCR sequence derives from a woman of 80 years or more with acute or convalescent COVID-19. CDR3 residues: CASSLGGEPGDTQYF. CDR3 DNA sequence: TGTGCCAGCAGCTTAGGGGGGGAGCCAGGAGATACGCAGTATTTT.